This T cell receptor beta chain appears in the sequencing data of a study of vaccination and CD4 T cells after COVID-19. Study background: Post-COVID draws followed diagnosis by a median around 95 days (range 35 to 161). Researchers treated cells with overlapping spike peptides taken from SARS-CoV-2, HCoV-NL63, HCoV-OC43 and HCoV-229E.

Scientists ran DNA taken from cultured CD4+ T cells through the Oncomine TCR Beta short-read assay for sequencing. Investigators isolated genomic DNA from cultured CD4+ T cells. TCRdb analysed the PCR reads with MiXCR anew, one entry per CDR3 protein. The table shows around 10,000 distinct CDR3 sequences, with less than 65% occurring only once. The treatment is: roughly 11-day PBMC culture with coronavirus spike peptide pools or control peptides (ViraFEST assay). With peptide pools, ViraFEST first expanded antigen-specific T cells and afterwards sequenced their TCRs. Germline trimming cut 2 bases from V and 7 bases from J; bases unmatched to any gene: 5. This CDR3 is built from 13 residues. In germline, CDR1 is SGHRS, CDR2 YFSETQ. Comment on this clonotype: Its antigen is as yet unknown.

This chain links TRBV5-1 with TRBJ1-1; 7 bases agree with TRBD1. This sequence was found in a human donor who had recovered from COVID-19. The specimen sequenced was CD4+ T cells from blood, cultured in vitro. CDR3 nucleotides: TGCGCCAGCAGCTTAACAGGGGAAGGTGAAGCTTTCTTT. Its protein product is CASSLTGEGEAFF.